One T cell receptor beta chain is described in this entry. The entry originates in a study of blood T cell repertoires in COVID-19. CDR3 length: 16 residues. Trimming shortened V by 3 bases and J by 4 bases, and 20 bases separated the two germline ends. Germline V gives CDR1 SGDLS, CDR2 YYNGEE. The method was immunoSEQ multiplex PCR; TCRdb's version includes in-frame clones alone and lacks a portion of them. The sample holds some 120,000 clones, almost 85% seen once. The chain employs TRBV9 and TRBJ2-7; tentative D call: TRBD2 (6 bases). This TCR was recovered from a man between 65 and 79 years old with active or convalescent COVID-19. Sequencing used peripheral blood. CDR3 sequence reads: CASSEGPASVGYEQYF. The CDR3 DNA reads TGTGCCAGCAGCGAGGGTCCGGCTAGCGTGGGGTACGAGCAGTACTTC.